This entry describes one TCR beta chain. Original methodology: Amplification of reference gene primers provided the estimated nucleated cell counts. Some clones are missing from TCRdb's copy, which holds only in-frame ones; the method was immunoSEQ multiplex PCR. V, J and clone size are those of that table, while D and trimming were read from the DNA. The sample includes about 75,000 clones, approximately 87% of them seen just once. The trim removed 5 bases at V and 8 bases at J, leaving 14 bases unmatched. The CDR3 is made up of 17 amino acids. From germline, CDR1 is SEHNR and CDR2 FQNEAQ (reference sequence). This record belongs to a study of blood T cell repertoires in COVID-19. Study overall: Whether acute or convalescent, the COVID-19 samples came from the United States, Italy and Spain. PBMCs, B-cell-depleted T cells, or T cells were the source of the cDNA or gDNA that made up the material.

The specimen was peripheral blood. This clonotype was sampled from a human donor in a cohort sampled during active COVID-19. V gene TRBV7-9 combines with J gene TRBJ2-2; 10 positions agree with TRBD2. The CDR3 bases are TGTGCCAGCAGCGAGCTTAGCGGGGGGCCCGCAACGGGGGAGCTGTTTTTT. As protein: CASSELSGGPATGELFF.